What follows are 5 T cell receptor beta chains derived from one specimen sequenced in a study of control samples from healthy donors and cancer patients. TCRdb keeps only in-frame clones here, not all; method: immunoSEQ multiplex PCR. Of tens of thousands of clones listed, almost 90% are singletons. The sample comprised PBMCs. These receptors came from a man in his fifties or sixties with colorectal cancer.

Only one count was recorded for this clone. The chain has TRBV6-5 and TRBJ2-7; D perhaps matches TRBD1 (7 bases). The CDR3 is 15 residues long. The V and J ends lost 7 bases and 3 bases respectively, with 19 bases between them. Germline-derived CDR1 and CDR2 are MNHEY and SVGAGI. The CDR3 nucleotides are TGTGCCAGCACGCCGGGACAGCCGGGACTCTACGAGCAGTACTTC. This sequence encodes CASTPGQPGLYEQYF.

V usage is TRBV9 and J usage is TRBJ2-7; 8 bases are shared with TRBD1. This CDR3 is 14 amino acids long. The V gene's germline CDR1 is SGDLS and CDR2 YYNGEE. Trimming at V came to 4 bases and at J to 4 bases, leaving 7 bases not matched to a gene. CDR3 coding DNA: TGTGCCAGCAGCCTATCGACAGGGGCGTACGAGCAGTACTTC. It codes for CASSLSTGAYEQYF.

The chain recombines TRBV6-5 with TRBJ2-1; 7 nucleotides agree with TRBD2. Germline CDR1 MNHEY, CDR2 SVGAGI. This CDR3 has 15 residues. The junction had 7 bases not matched to a gene; V was cut back by 6 bases and J by 2 bases. This CDR3 reads CASSQDGTTYNEQFF. Here the CDR3 DNA reads TGTGCCAGCAGCCAGGACGGGACTACCTACAATGAGCAGTTCTTC.

This clone was detected once. This sequence joins TRBV11-3 and TRBJ1-4; D is ambiguous. Germline CDR1 reads SGHNT; CDR2 reads YENEEA. CDR3 length: 15 residues. V lost 3 bases to trimming and J lost 0 bases, with 8 bases between them. The CDR3 DNA is TGTGCCAGCAGCTTCGGCCCGACAACTAATGAAAAACTGTTTTTT. This encodes CASSFGPTTNEKLFF.

The chain employs TRBV5-5 and TRBJ1-6; TRBD1 might be the D (5 bases). CDR1 and CDR2 from the germline V gene are SGHKS and YYEKEE (reference sequence). The V gene lost 3 bases and the J gene lost 9 bases, with 13 bases spanning the gap. The CDR3 contains 14 residues. The CDR3 sequence is CASSSDGDRSPLHF. The CDR3 DNA reads TGTGCCAGCAGCTCGGACGGGGACCGTTCACCCCTCCACTTT.